Listed below are T cell receptor beta chains from one sample, sequenced in a study of regulatory T cells in long-lasting Graves disease. MiXCR, run by TCRdb on the multiplex PCR reads, gives a single entry per CDR3 protein. Of roughly 450,000 distinct CDR3 sequences in the sample, roughly 22% are singletons; the top ten hold roughly 13%. This specimen was peripheral blood mononuclear cells (PBMCs), taken when the disease was refractory, from a patient treated with antithyroid drugs. Source of these receptors: a female donor with Graves disease. CDR3s include the opening cysteine and the closing phenylalanine or tryptophan. Each record gives: clone size, D gene, J gene, CDR3 length, V gene, CDR3 DNA, CDR3 protein. The D gene is left open where the match is weak. Clone size appears in some rows only: once, few, many, or a class for an expanded clone.

many	TRBD2	TRBJ2-5	16	TRBV7-2	TGTGCCAGCAGCCTCTTGGCGGGGGGTACACAAGAGACCCAGTACTTC	CASSLLAGGTQETQYF
many	TRBD2	TRBJ2-5	16	TRBV28	TGTGCCAGCAGTTTATTGAGACTAGCGGGGCAAGAGACCCAGTACTTC	CASSLLRLAGQETQYF
NA	TRBD1	TRBJ2-1	12	TRBV20-1	TGCAGTGCTGTGGACAGGGAGGTGGAGCAGTTCTTC	CSAVDREVEQFF
many	TRBD1	TRBJ2-7	14	TRBV28	TGTGCCAGCAGCAGGACAGGTTCCTCCTACGAGCAGTACTTC	CASSRTGSSYEQYF
NA	NA	TRBJ1-1	14	TRBV19	TGTGCCAGTAGTATTGGTGTAAGGGCCACTGAAGCTTTCTTT	CASSIGVRATEAFF
many	TRBD1	TRBJ2-5	16	TRBV12-3/TRBV12-4	TGTGCCAGCAGTTTAGGGACCGGGACAGGGGTTGAGACCCAGTACTTC	CASSLGTGTGVETQYF
NA	NA	TRBJ1-6	16	TRBV14	TGTGCCAGCAGCCAAGATTGGTGGGGACAACGTTCACCCCTCCACTTT	CASSQDWWGQRSPLHF
NA	TRBD2	TRBJ2-3	16	TRBV12-3/TRBV12-4	TGTGCCAGCAGCCCGGGGGGGAGGTTGGGTGGGTATACGCAGTATTTT	CASSPGGRLGGYTQYF
many	NA	TRBJ1-5	13	TRBV27	TGTGCCAGCAGTTTAAGGGTTAATCAGCCCCAGCATTTT	CASSLRVNQPQHF
many	NA	TRBJ2-5	11	TRBV2	TGTGCCAACTCTCGAGAGGAGACCCAGTACTTC	CANSREETQYF
NA	NA	TRBJ2-7	13	TRBV11-2	TGTGCCAGCAGCCCAGGGGTGGCCTACGAGCAGTACTTC	CASSPGVAYEQYF
NA	TRBD2	TRBJ2-7	15	TRBV6-1	TGTGCCAGCATAAACCGGACTAGCCGGCCCTACGAGCAGTACTTC	CASINRTSRPYEQYF
few	NA	TRBJ2-7	15	TRBV6-1	TGTGCCAGCAGCCCGACATATTGGCAGGAGGTCGAGCAGTACTTC	CASSPTYWQEVEQYF
few	TRBD1	TRBJ2-5	14	TRBV5-6	TGTGCCAGCAGCCGCCAGACAGGGGGGAAGACCCAGTACTTC	CASSRQTGGKTQYF
many	NA	TRBJ1-1	17	TRBV12-5	TGTGCTAGTGGTTTGGGCTTAGGGGGGCCAGCGGTCGCTGAAGCTTTCTTT	CASGLGLGGPAVAEAFF
many	NA	TRBJ2-7	15	TRBV28	TGTGCCAGCAGCTCCCCCGGGAGAATCCGCTACGAGCAGTACTTC	CASSSPGRIRYEQYF
many	TRBD2	TRBJ2-5	15	TRBV6-5	TGTGCCAGCAGTTACGGCGGGGGGGCCGGTGAGACCCAGTACTTC	CASSYGGGAGETQYF
many	NA	TRBJ2-2	13	TRBV20-1	TGCAGTGCTAAGGAGTTGAACACCGGGGAGCTGTTTTTT	CSAKELNTGELFF
many	TRBD1	TRBJ1-2	14	TRBV6-5	TGTGCCAGCAGTTACAGGGGACAGGGCGGCGACTACACCTTC	CASSYRGQGGDYTF
many	NA	TRBJ1-4	14	TRBV29-1	TGCAGCGTTGCCGCTGGACAGACCAATGAAAAACTGTTTTTT	CSVAAGQTNEKLFF
few	TRBD1	TRBJ2-1	16	TRBV24-1	TGTGCCACCAGTGAACCGGGACAGGGGGTCGTGAATGAGCAGTTCTTC	CATSEPGQGVVNEQFF
NA	NA	TRBJ1-3	14	TRBV29-1	TGCAGCGTTGAGGACTGGAGCTCTGGAAACACCATATATTTT	CSVEDWSSGNTIYF
many	TRBD2	TRBJ2-7	15	TRBV28	TGTGCCAGCAGTTTCTCCGGGACTAGCGCCTACGAGCAGTACTTC	CASSFSGTSAYEQYF
NA	NA	TRBJ1-2	16	TRBV9	TGTGCCAGCAGCGTAGATTGGGGGATCGGGATGTGGGGCTACACCTTC	CASSVDWGIGMWGYTF
many	NA	TRBJ1-1	15	TRBV12-5	TGTGCTAGTGACCCTCCGGACAGCCTGAACACTGAAGCTTTCTTT	CASDPPDSLNTEAFF
many	NA	TRBJ1-1	13	TRBV27	TGTGCCAGCAGCACCAGGGGTAACACTGAAGCTTTCTTT	CASSTRGNTEAFF
few	NA	TRBJ1-2	14	TRBV5-1	TGCGCCAGCAGCTTACGACAGAGAACCTATGGCTACACCTTC	CASSLRQRTYGYTF
NA	TRBD2	TRBJ2-3	16	TRBV19	TGTGCCAGTAGTATAGGGACTAGCGGGAGGTTTGATACGCAGTATTTT	CASSIGTSGRFDTQYF
few	NA	TRBJ1-1	13	TRBV30	TGTGCCTGGAGCCCCTTAGGTGGGTGGGGAGCTTTCTTT	CAWSPLGGWGAFF
NA	NA	TRBJ2-3	15	TRBV4-2	TGTGCCAGCAGCCAAGATTACAGGGTCACAGATACGCAGTATTTT	CASSQDYRVTDTQYF
NA	NA	TRBJ1-1	14	TRBV10-3	TGTGCCTCAACCGGGAGTTTCCTGAACACTGAAGCTTTCTTT	CASTGSFLNTEAFF
NA	NA	TRBJ2-3	14	TRBV7-2	TGTGCCAGCAGGAAAACAGGGTCCCTAAATACACAGTATTTT	CASRKTGSLNTQYF
NA	NA	TRBJ1-5	18	TRBV20-1	TGCAGTGCGAGGGACGAAACGACCTTAGGATATAGCAATCAGCCCCAGCATTTT	CSARDETTLGYSNQPQHF
NA	NA	TRBJ1-2	14	TRBV9	TGTGCCAGCAGCGTGGGGCCAGGGGAAGGAGGCTACACCTTC	CASSVGPGEGGYTF
NA	NA	TRBJ2-1	10	TRBV29-1	TGCAGCGTTGATAGCAATGAGCAGTTCTTC	CSVDSNEQFF
NA	TRBD2	TRBJ2-7	18	TRBV7-8	TGTCCCTATAGAGGGGGAGACGATGGGACTAGCGGGGGCTACGAGCAGTACTTC	CPYRGGDDGTSGGYEQYF
NA	NA	TRBJ2-3	14	TRBV5-4	TGTGCCAGCACTCCTCAGGGGAGGTCAGATACGCAGTATTTT	CASTPQGRSDTQYF
NA	NA	TRBJ1-3	13	TRBV4-3	TGCGCCAGCAGCCCCCCGGGGGGATACACCATATATTTT	CASSPPGGYTIYF
few	NA	TRBJ2-7	13	TRBV5-1	TGCGCCAGCAGGCCTGGGCAGGCGGACGAGCAGTACTTC	CASRPGQADEQYF
NA	TRBD1	TRBJ2-5	18	TRBV7-9	TGTGCCAGCAGCGCCCCACCCGGGACAGGGAGTTACCAAGAGACCCAGTACTTC	CASSAPPGTGSYQETQYF
many	NA	TRBJ1-5	12	TRBV20-1	TGCAGTGCTGGCATGGAAAATCAGCCCCAGCATTTT	CSAGMENQPQHF
NA	NA	TRBJ2-5	16	TRBV20-1	TGCAGTGCTGCAGAGCTTGGTAGAGGGGATGGCGAGACCCAGTACTTC	CSAAELGRGDGETQYF
NA	NA	TRBJ2-2	15	TRBV6-2/TRBV6-3	TGTGCCAGCACGGCGGGATTAGTGGTAACCGGGGAGCTGTTTTTT	CASTAGLVVTGELFF
few	NA	TRBJ1-1	13	TRBV6-1	TGTGCCAGCAGGGGTGGGTGGGACACTGAAGCTTTCTTT	CASRGGWDTEAFF
few	NA	TRBJ1-1	15	TRBV19	TGTGCCAGTAGTAAAAAGGACCACGGGAACACTGAAGCTTTCTTT	CASSKKDHGNTEAFF
NA	NA	TRBJ1-1	15	TRBV6-1	TGTGCCAGCAGACCCCATGGGGGGGAGAACACTGAAGCTTTCTTT	CASRPHGGENTEAFF
few	NA	TRBJ1-5	16	TRBV7-2	TGTGCCAGCAGCTTCTTTAACACCTATAGCAATCAGCCCCAGCATTTT	CASSFFNTYSNQPQHF
NA	TRBD1	TRBJ2-3	15	TRBV24-1	TGTGCCACCGGCGGGACAGGGGCCGGCACAGATACGCAGTATTTT	CATGGTGAGTDTQYF
few	NA	TRBJ2-4	17	TRBV6-2/TRBV6-3	TGTGCCAGCAGTTATAGCCCTGTGATCACTCCCAAAAACATTCAGTACTTC	CASSYSPVITPKNIQYF
NA	NA	TRBJ1-2	11	TRBV6-1	TGTGCCACCGGACAGAGATATGGCTACACCTTC	CATGQRYGYTF
few	TRBD2	TRBJ2-7	14	TRBV6-1	TGTGCCAGCAGTGAAGACGGGGAGGGGTACGAGCAGTACTTC	CASSEDGEGYEQYF
many	NA	TRBJ1-2	13	TRBV28	TGTGCCAGCAGTTTCAGGACAGCCTCTTCATACACCTTC	CASSFRTASSYTF
few	NA	TRBJ1-2	13	TRBV6-1	TGTGCCAGCAGGTCCGTCACTAACTATGGCTACACCTTC	CASRSVTNYGYTF
NA	NA	TRBJ1-2	13	TRBV14	TGTGCCAGCAGCCAAATCGACGGCTATGGCTACACCTTC	CASSQIDGYGYTF